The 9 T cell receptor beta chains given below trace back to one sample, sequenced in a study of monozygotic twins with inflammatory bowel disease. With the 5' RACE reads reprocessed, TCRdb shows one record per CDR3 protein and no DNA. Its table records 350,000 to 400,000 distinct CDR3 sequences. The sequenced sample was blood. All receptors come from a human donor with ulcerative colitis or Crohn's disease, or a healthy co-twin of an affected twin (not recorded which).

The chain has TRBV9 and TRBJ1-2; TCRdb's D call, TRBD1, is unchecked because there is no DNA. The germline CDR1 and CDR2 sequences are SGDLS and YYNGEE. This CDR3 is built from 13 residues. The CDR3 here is CASSAQGTYGYTF.

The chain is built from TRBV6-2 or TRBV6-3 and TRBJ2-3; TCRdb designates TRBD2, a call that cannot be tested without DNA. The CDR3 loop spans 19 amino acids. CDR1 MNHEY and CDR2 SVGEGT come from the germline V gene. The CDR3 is CASSPPTLLAGQSADTQYF.

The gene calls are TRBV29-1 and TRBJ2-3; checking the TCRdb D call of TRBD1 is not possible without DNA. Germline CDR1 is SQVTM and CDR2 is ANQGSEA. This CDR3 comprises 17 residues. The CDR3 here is CSVDDIIGTSSTDTQYF.

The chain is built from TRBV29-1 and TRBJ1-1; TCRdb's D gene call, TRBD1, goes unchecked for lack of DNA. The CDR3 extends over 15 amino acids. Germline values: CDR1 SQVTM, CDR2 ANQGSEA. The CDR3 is CSATGGRYKGTEAFF.

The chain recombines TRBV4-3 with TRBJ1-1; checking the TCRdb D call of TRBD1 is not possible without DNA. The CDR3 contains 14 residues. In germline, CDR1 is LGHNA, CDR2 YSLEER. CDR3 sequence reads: CASSEFPGYTEAFF.

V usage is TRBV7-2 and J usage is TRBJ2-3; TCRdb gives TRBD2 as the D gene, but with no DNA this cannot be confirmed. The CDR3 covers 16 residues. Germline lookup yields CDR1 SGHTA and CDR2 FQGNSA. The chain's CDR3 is CASSLGLAPRLDTQYF.

The CDR3 is CASSVRQGNYNEQFF. The chain joins TRBV9 to TRBJ2-1; there is no DNA to check the TCRdb D call of TRBD1. The CDR3 extends over 15 amino acids. The germline V gene encodes CDR1 SGDLS and CDR2 YYNGEE.

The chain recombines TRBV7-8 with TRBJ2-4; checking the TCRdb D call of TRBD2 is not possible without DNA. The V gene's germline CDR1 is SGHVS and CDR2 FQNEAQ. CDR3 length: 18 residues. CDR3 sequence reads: CASSAEGASGIAKNIQYF. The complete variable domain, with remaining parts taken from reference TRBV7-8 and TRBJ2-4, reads GAGVSQSPRYKVAKRGQDVALRCDPISGHVSLFWYQQALGQGPEFLTYFQNEAQLDKSGLPSDRFFAERPEGSVSTLKIQRTQQEDSAVYLCASSAEGASGIAKNIQYFGAGTRLSVL.

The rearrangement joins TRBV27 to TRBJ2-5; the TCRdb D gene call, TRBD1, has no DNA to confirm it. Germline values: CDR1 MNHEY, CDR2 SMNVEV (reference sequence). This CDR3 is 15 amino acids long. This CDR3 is CASSFSGGRLETQYF.